The 20 T cell receptor beta chains presented below share a single source sample, sequenced in a study of siplizumab effects on memory and regulatory T cells. The assay was immunoSEQ multiplex PCR, and TCRdb's table has in-frame clones only and misses some. The sample has more than 50,000 clones, approximately 95% seen once. Sequencing was done on a sample of CD8+ T cells sorted from blood. The receptors come from a human donor in good health.

This clone has only a few counts. The chain links TRBV7-9 to TRBJ1-5; 8 positions match TRBD1. Trimming took 5 bases from V and 0 from J; bases not matched to a gene: 6. The CDR3 loop spans 16 amino acids. The germline CDR1 and CDR2 sequences are SEHNR and FQNEAQ (reference sequence). The CDR3: CASSNGQGLSNQPQHF. The CDR3 nucleotides read TGTGCCAGCAGCAATGGACAGGGCCTTAGCAATCAGCCCCAGCATTTT.

The chain has TRBV5-1 and TRBJ2-7; the D is unclear. CDR3 length: 13 residues. Trimming pared 0 bases from V and 2 bases from J, leaving 6 bases between. Germline V gene lookup returns CDR1 SGHRS and CDR2 YFSETQ. CDR3: CASSLARAYEQYF. The CDR3 nucleotides are TGCGCCAGCAGCTTGGCACGCGCCTACGAGCAGTACTTC.

The chain is built from TRBV21-1 and TRBJ1-1. TRBV21-1 is classified as a pseudogene. This CDR3 region has 13 residues. CDR3: CAINFRRRSEAFF. CDR3 in DNA: TGTGCCATCAATTTCAGACGGAGATCTGAAGCTTTCTTT.

J is TRBJ2-1 and V is TRBV9; TRBD1 is a possible D gene (6 bases). Germline CDR1 is SGDLS and CDR2 is YYNGEE. V lost 4 bases and J 0 bases, leaving 11 bases between the germline ends. This CDR3 has 15 amino acids. CDR3 DNA: TGTGCCAGCAGCCCGGGACATGGCTCCTACAATGAGCAGTTCTTC. Its translation is CASSPGHGSYNEQFF.

The chain's CDR3 is CAWILKGREGYSPLHF. For the CDR3, the DNA is TGTGCCTGGATCTTAAAAGGCAGGGAAGGGTATTCACCCCTCCACTTT. This chain joins TRBV30 and TRBJ1-6; D might be TRBD1 (5 bases). Germline assignment: CDR1 GTSNPN and CDR2 SVGIG (reference sequence). This CDR3 is built from 16 residues. V dropped 4 bases and J dropped 8 bases, with 21 bases sitting between them.

V gene TRBV5-6 combines with J gene TRBJ1-1; D is undetermined. V was shortened by 4 bases and J by 1 base, with 14 bases between the two germline ends. Germline CDR1 SGHDT, CDR2 YYEEEE. The CDR3 contains 15 residues. In DNA form, the CDR3 reads TGTGCCAGCAGCAAGATAACTTCAGGGAACACTGAAGCTTTCTTT. Residues: CASSKITSGNTEAFF.

This chain uses TRBV6-5 with TRBJ2-2, with 9 bases identical to TRBD1. V trimming: 5 bases; J trimming: 5 bases; junction bases outside the gene matches: 3. Germline lookup yields CDR1 MNHEY and CDR2 SVGAGI. CDR3 length: 14 residues. The CDR3: CASSGTGLTGELFF. In nucleotides, the CDR3 is TGTGCCAGCAGTGGGACAGGGTTAACCGGGGAGCTGTTTTTT.

The chain combines TRBV6-5 with TRBJ2-7; tentatively, D is TRBD1 (5 bases). CDR1 and CDR2 from the germline V gene are MNHEY and SVGAGI. CDR3 size: 13 residues. Here the CDR3 DNA reads TGTGGGGTGGGTGCAGGGCGCCGCTACGAGCAGTACTTC. It translates to CGVGAGRRYEQYF.

This clone has just one count. V is TRBV19 and J is TRBJ2-7, with TRBD2 matching 8 bases. V lost 3 bases to trimming and J lost 2 bases; unmatched junction nucleotides: 3. The CDR3 is 14 residues long. The germline V gene encodes CDR1 LNHDA and CDR2 SQIVND (reference sequence). The CDR3 nucleotides read TGTGCCAGTAGTATCAGCGGGGGCGCCTACGAGCAGTACTTC. It encodes CASSISGGAYEQYF. Variable domain in full (rest from reference TRBV19 and TRBJ2-7): DGGITQSPKYLFRKEGQNVTLSCEQNLNHDAMYWYRQDPGQGLRLIYYSQIVNDFQKGDIAEGYSVSREKKESFPLTVTSAQKNPTAFYLCASSISGGAYEQYFGPGTRLTVT.

J is TRBJ1-2 and V is TRBV4-1, with 8 bases aligning to TRBD1. The junction had 0 bases not matched to a gene; V was cut back by 0 bases and J by 0 bases. Germline loops: CDR1 MGHRA, CDR2 YSYEKL. CDR3 size: 15 residues. As DNA, the CDR3 is TGCGCCAGCAGCCAAGAGGACAGGGCTAACTATGGCTACACCTTC. It codes for CASSQEDRANYGYTF.

CDR3 in DNA: TGTGCCAGCAGCCCAGGACTAGCGGGATCCCCGAGCGGGGAGCTGTTTTTT. Protein product: CASSPGLAGSPSGELFF. The chain uses TRBV9 and TRBJ2-2; TRBD2 aligns across 12 bases. V trimming: 4 bases; J trimming: 7 bases; junction bases outside the gene matches: 11. CDR3 length: 17 residues. CDR1 and CDR2 (germline): SGDLS, YYNGEE.

The CDR3 DNA follows: TGTGCTGGAACCACCTCCCCGCGCAATGAGCAGTTCTTC. Its protein is CAGTTSPRNEQFF. V is TRBV30 and J is TRBJ2-1; no definite D call. Germline loops: CDR1 GTSNPN, CDR2 SVGIG (reference sequence). The CDR3 contains 13 residues.

This clone was detected only once. This chain joins TRBV7-6 and TRBJ2-2, with 12 bases fitting TRBD1. CDR3 size: 15 residues. The V segment lost 4 bases and the J segment 7 bases; nucleotides outside the gene matches: 4. Germline values: CDR1 SGHVS, CDR2 FNYEAQ. DNA for the CDR3: TGTGCCAGCAGCTCCGGGACAGGGGGCCTCGGGGAGCTGTTTTTT. Amino acids: CASSSGTGGLGELFF.

This chain joins TRBV29-1 and TRBJ2-7, with D perhaps matching TRBD1 or TRBD2 (5 bases each). V shed 4 bases and J shed 2 bases, with 15 bases lying between them. The CDR3 runs 14 residues. Germline assignment: CDR1 SQVTM and CDR2 ANQGSEA. Here the CDR3 DNA reads TGCAGCGTTGTCGGGACGACCTATGCCTACGAGCAGTACTTC. Translating gives CSVVGTTYAYEQYF.

The chain links TRBV9 to TRBJ2-1; D not certain. The V end lost 3 bases, the J end lost 9 bases, and 7 bases lay between the germline ends. CDR3 length: 11 residues. CDR1 is SGDLS and CDR2 is YYNGEE in the germline V gene. The CDR3 nucleotides read TGTGCCAGCAGCGCCCTTGGTGAGCAGTTCTTC. The encoded protein is CASSALGEQFF.

This clone was recorded once. The V and J genes are TRBV29-1 and TRBJ2-5; D uncertain. The CDR3 has 13 residues. Trimming removed 0 bases from V and 5 bases from J, with 10 bases in between. Germline V gives CDR1 SQVTM, CDR2 ANQGSEA. CDR3 nucleotide sequence: TGCAGCGTTGAAGAAACCGGACCGGAGACCCAGTACTTC. Encoded protein: CSVEETGPETQYF.

The chain combines TRBV2 with TRBJ2-3, with D possibly being TRBD1 or TRBD2 (5 bases each). The CDR3 is 16 amino acids. The V gene lost 4 bases and the J gene lost 4 bases, with 18 bases spanning the gap. Germline-derived CDR1 and CDR2 are SNHLY and FYNNEI. This chain's CDR3 is CASSGSGDPSPDTQYF. Here the CDR3 DNA reads TGTGCCAGCAGTGGGTCTGGGGACCCGAGCCCAGATACGCAGTATTTT.

The J gene is TRBJ2-3, the V gene TRBV7-9, with D possibly being TRBD2 (6 bases). The CDR3 extends over 17 amino acids. The V gene's germline CDR1 is SEHNR and CDR2 FQNEAQ (reference sequence). Deletions cut 5 bases from V and 2 bases from J, with 20 bases between. DNA of the CDR3: TGTGCCAGCAGCACAATGCGGGGCAGCCTCGCCACAGATACGCAGTATTTT. This translates into CASSTMRGSLATDTQYF.

The chain couples TRBV19 to TRBJ1-2; 8 bases agree with TRBD1. The V gene's germline CDR1 is LNHDA and CDR2 SQIVND (reference sequence). V was clipped by 4 bases and J by 6 bases; unmatched bases: 7. The CDR3 contains 14 residues. This CDR3 is CASSTSTGADGYTF. The CDR3 DNA is TGTGCCAGTAGTACCTCGACAGGGGCAGATGGCTACACCTTC.

The rearrangement links TRBV12-5 to TRBJ2-6, with a weak D call TRBD1 (6 bases). Trimming cost V 3 bases and J 0 bases, with 9 bases left between them. Germline V CDR1 and CDR2: LGHNT, FRNRAP. This CDR3 is built from 16 residues. For the CDR3, the DNA is TGTGCTAGTGGTTTAGGACAGACCTCTGGGGCCAACGTCCTGACTTTC. It translates to CASGLGQTSGANVLTF. The full variable domain, rest sourced from reference TRBV12-5 and TRBJ2-6, is DARVTQTPRHKVTEMGQEVTMRCQPILGHNTVFWYRQTMMQGLELLAYFRNRAPLDDSGMPKDRFSAEMPDATLATLKIQPSEPRDSAVYFCASGLGQTSGANVLTFGAGSRLTVL.